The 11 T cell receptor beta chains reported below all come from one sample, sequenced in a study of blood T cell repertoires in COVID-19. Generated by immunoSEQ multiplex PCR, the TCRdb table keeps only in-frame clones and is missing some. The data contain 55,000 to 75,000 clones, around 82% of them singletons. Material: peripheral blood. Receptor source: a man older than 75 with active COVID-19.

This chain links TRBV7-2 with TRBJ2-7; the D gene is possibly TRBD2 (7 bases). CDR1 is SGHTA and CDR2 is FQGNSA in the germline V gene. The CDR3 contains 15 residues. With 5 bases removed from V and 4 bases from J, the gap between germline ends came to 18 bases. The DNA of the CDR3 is TGTGCCAGCAGCATTAAGGGAGGGGGAGGGTACGAGCAGTACTTC. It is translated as CASSIKGGGGYEQYF.

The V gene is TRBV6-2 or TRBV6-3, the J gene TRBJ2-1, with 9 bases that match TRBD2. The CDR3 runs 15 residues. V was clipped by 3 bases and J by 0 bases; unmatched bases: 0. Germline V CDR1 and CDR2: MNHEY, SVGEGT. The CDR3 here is CASSYSGGSYNEQFF. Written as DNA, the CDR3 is TGTGCCAGCAGTTATAGCGGGGGCTCCTACAATGAGCAGTTCTTC.

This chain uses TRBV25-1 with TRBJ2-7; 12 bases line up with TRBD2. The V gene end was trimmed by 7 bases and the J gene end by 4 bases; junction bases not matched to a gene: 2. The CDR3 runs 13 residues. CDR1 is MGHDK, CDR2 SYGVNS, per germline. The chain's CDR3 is CASKGTSGYEQYF. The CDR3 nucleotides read TGTGCCAGCAAAGGGACTAGCGGGTACGAGCAGTACTTC.

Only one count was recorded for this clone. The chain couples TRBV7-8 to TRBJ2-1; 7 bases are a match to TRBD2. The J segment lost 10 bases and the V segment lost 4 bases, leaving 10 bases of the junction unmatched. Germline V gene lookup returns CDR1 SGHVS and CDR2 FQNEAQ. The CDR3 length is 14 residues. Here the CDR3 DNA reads TGTGCCAGCAGCTCCCAAGGACTAGTAGGCGAGCAGTTCTTC. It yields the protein CASSSQGLVGEQFF.

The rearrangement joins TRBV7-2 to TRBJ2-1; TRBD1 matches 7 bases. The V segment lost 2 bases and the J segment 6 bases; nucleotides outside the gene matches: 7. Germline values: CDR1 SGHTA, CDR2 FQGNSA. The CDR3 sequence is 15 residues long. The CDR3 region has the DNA TGTGCCAGCAGCTTATCCGGGACAGCCCGCAATGAGCAGTTCTTC. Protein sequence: CASSLSGTARNEQFF.

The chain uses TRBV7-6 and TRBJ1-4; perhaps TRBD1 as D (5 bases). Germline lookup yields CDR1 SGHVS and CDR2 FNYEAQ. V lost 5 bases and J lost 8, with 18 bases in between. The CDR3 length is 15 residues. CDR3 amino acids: CASSGEDLEGEKLFF. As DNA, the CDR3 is TGTGCCAGCAGCGGAGAAGATTTGGAGGGGGAAAAACTGTTTTTT. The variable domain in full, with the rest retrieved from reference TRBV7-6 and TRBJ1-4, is GAGVSQSPRYKVTKRGQDVALRCDPISGHVSLYWYRQALGQGPEFLTYFNYEAQQDKSGLPNDRFSAERPEGSISTLTIQRTEQRDSAMYRCASSGEDLEGEKLFFGSGTQLSVL.

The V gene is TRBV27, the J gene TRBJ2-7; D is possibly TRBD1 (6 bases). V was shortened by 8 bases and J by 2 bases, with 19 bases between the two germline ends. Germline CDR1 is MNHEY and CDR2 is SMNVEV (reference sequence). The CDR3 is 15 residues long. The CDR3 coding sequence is TGTGCCAGCGCCCGCGTGTGGGGGCTTCCCTACGAGCAGTACTTC. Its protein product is CASARVWGLPYEQYF.

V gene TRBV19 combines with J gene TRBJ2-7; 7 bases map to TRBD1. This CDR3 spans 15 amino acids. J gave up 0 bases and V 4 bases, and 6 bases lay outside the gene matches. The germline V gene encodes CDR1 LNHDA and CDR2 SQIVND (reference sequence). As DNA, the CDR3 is TGTGCCAGTAGTACCCGGACAGGTTACTCCTACGAGCAGTACTTC. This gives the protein CASSTRTGYSYEQYF.

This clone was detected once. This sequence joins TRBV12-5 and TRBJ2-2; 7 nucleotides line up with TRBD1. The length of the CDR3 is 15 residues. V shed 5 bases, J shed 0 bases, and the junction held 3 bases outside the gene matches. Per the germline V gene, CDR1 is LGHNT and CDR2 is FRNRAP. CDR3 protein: CASGPQGANTGELFF. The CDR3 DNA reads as TGTGCTAGTGGTCCCCAGGGGGCGAACACCGGGGAGCTGTTTTTT.

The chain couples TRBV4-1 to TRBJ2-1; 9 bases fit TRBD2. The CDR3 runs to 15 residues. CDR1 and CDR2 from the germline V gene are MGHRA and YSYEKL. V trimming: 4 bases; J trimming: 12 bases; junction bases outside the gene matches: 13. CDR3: CASSLVVLAGLVQFF. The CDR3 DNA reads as TGCGCCAGCAGCCTAGTGGTGCTAGCGGGGTTAGTGCAGTTCTTC.

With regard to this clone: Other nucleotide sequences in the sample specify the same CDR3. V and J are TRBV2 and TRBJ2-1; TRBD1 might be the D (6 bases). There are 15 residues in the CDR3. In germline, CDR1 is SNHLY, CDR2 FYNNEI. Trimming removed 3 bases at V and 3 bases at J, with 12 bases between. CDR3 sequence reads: CASSDEGVNYNEQFF. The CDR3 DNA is TGTGCCAGCAGTGATGAGGGGGTGAACTACAATGAGCAGTTCTTC.